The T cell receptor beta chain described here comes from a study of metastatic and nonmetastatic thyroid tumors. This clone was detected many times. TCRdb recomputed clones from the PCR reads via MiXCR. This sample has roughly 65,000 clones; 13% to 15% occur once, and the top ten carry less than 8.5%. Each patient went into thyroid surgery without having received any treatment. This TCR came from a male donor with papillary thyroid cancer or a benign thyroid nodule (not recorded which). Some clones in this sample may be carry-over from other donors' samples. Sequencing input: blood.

The CDR3 protein is CASSLQGAGETQYF. The CDR3 region has the DNA TGTGCCAGCAGCCTACAGGGGGCTGGGGAGACCCAGTACTTC. The rearrangement uses TRBV7-2 and TRBJ2-5, with 9 bases that match TRBD1. Germline CDR1 reads SGHTA; CDR2 reads FQGNSA. V dropped 5 bases and J dropped 5; count of bases not matched to a gene: 6. The CDR3 spans 14 residues.